This entry describes one T cell receptor beta chain. This record comes from a study of cytomegalovirus exposure and HLA in healthy donors. This CDR3 contains 15 residues. Germline V gives CDR1 SGHRS, CDR2 YFSETQ. After removal of 1 base from V and 2 bases from J, the junction contained 2 bases not matched to a gene. The study ran its PCR with 60 Vbeta and 13 Jbeta primers. Assay used: immunoSEQ multiplex PCR; TCRdb lists only in-frame clones, some missing. The data hold fewer than 80,000 clones, with roughly 76% observed a single time. The sequenced sample consisted of PBMCs. The receptor's source is a man between 18 and 35 years old in good health and CMV-seronegative. This chain uses TRBV5-1 with TRBJ2-3; 9 nucleotides align to TRBD2. CDR3 sequence (DNA): TGCGCCAGCAGCTTGACTAGCGGGTACACAGATACGCAGTATTTT. It yields the protein CASSLTSGYTDTQYF. The whole variable domain, filled in from reference TRBV5-1 and TRBJ2-3, reads KAGVTQTPRYLIKTRGQQVTLSCSPISGHRSVSWYQQTPGQGLQFLFEYFSETQRNKGNFPGRFSGRQFSNSRSEMNVSTLELGDSALYLCASSLTSGYTDTQYFGPGTRLTVL.